This T cell receptor (beta chain) emerged from a study of blood T cell repertoires in COVID-19. Assay: immunoSEQ multiplex PCR; the TCRdb copy retains only in-frame clones and omits some. The repertoire holds roughly 100,000 clones, with roughly 89% as singletons. There are 18 residues in the CDR3. Looked up from germline, CDR1 is MNHEY and CDR2 is SVGEGT. V lost 0 bases to trimming and J lost 4 bases, with 16 bases between them. The chain recombines TRBV6-2 or TRBV6-3 with TRBJ2-6; weak D call: TRBD1 (6 bases). Sequencing was carried out using peripheral blood. The sequence came from a woman aged 50 to 60 with COVID-19, enrolled during active disease. The CDR3 reads CASSYSSRGVRGANVLTF. The DNA of the CDR3 is TGTGCCAGCAGTTACTCTTCCAGGGGAGTAAGGGGGGCCAACGTCCTGACTTTC.